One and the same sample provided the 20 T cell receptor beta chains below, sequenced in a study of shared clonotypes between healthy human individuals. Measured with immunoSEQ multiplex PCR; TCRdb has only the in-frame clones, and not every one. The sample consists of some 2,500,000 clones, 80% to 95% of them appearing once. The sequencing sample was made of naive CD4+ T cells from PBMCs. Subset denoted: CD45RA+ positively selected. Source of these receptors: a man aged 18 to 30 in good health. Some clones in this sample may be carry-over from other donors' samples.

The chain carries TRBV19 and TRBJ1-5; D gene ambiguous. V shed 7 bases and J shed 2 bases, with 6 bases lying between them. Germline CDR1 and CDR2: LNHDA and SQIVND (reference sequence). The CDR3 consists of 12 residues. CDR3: CASNVGNQPQHF. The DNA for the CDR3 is TGTGCCAGTAACGTTGGCAATCAGCCCCAGCATTTT.

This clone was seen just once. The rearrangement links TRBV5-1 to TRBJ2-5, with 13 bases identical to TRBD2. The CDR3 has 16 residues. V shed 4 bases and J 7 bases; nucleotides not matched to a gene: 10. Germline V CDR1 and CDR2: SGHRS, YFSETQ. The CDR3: CASSPRTSGSSGTQYF. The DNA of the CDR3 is TGCGCCAGCAGCCCGAGGACTAGCGGGAGTAGTGGGACCCAGTACTTC.

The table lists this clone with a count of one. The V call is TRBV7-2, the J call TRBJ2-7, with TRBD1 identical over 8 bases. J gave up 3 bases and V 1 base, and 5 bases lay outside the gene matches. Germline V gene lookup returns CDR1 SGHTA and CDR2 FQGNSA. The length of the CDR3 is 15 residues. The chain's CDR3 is CASSLGDRSIYEQYF. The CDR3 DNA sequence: TGTGCCAGCAGCTTAGGGGACAGGTCCATCTACGAGCAGTACTTC.

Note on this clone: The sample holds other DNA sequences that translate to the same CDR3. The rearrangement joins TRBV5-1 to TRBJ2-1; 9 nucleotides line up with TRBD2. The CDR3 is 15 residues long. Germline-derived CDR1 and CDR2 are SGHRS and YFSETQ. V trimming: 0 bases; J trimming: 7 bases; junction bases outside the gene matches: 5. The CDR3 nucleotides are TGCGCCAGCAGCTTGGGACTAGCGGCTTTGAATGAGCAGTTCTTC. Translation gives CASSLGLAALNEQFF.

CDR3 sequence reads: CASSFSGSQNIQYF. The DNA for the CDR3 is TGTGCCAGCAGCTTTTCAGGCTCCCAAAACATTCAGTACTTC. V gene TRBV7-9 combines with J gene TRBJ2-4; D call uncertain. The germline V and J ends were trimmed by 3 bases and 5 bases, with 11 bases remaining between them. This CDR3 spans 14 amino acids. The germline CDR1 and CDR2 sequences are SEHNR and FQNEAQ (reference sequence).

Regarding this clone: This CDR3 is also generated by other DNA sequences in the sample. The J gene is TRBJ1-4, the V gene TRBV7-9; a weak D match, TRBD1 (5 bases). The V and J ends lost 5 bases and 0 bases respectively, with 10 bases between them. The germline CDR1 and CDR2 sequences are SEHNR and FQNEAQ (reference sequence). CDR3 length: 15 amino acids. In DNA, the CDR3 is TGTGCCAGCAGCCCCGGGGCGACAACTAATGAAAAACTGTTTTTT. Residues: CASSPGATTNEKLFF.

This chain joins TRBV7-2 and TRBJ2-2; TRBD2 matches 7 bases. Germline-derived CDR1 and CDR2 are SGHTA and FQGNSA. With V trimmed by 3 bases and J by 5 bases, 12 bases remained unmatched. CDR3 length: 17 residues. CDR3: CASSFISGAGFTGELFF. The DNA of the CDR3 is TGTGCCAGCAGCTTTATAAGCGGGGCGGGGTTTACCGGGGAGCTGTTTTTT.

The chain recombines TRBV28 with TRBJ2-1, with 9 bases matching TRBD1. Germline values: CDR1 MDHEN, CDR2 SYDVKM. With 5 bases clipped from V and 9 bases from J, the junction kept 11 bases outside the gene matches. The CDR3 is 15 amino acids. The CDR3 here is CASSETGQGSTEQFF. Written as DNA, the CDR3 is TGTGCCAGCAGTGAGACGGGACAGGGAAGCACTGAGCAGTTCTTC.

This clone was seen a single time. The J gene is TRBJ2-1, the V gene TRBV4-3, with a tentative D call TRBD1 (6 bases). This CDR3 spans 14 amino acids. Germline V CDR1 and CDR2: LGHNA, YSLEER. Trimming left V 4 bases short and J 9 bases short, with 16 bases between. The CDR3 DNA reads TGCGCCAGCAGCCTAAATTACAGGGTGACTGAGCAGTTCTTC. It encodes CASSLNYRVTEQFF.

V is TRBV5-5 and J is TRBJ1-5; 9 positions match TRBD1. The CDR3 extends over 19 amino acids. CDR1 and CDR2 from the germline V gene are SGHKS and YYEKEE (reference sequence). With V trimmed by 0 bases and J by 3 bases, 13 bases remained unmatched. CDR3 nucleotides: TGTGCCAGCAGCTTGGTATCTGGGGGACAGGGTTTCTCCAATCAGCCCCAGCATTTT. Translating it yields CASSLVSGGQGFSNQPQHF.

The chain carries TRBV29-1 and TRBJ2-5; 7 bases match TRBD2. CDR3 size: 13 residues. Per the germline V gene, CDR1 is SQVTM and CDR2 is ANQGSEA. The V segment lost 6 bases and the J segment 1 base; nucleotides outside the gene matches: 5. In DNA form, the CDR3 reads TGCAGCGTGAGCGGGGTCATCCAAGAGACCCAGTACTTC. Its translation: CSVSGVIQETQYF.

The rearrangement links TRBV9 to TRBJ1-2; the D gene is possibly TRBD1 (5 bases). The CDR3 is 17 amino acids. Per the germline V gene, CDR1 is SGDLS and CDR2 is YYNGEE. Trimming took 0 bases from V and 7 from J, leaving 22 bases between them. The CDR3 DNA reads TGTGCCAGCAGCGTAGCTCAGTATGACACCGGGGGTTCTGGCTACACCTTC. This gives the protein CASSVAQYDTGGSGYTF.

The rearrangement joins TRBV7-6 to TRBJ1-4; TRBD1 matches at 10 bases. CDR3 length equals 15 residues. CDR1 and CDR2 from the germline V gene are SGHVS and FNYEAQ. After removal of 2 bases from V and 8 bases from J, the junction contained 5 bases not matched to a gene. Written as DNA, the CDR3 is TGTGCCAGCAGCTTAAGCGGGACAGGGGAAGAAAAACTGTTTTTT. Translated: CASSLSGTGEEKLFF.

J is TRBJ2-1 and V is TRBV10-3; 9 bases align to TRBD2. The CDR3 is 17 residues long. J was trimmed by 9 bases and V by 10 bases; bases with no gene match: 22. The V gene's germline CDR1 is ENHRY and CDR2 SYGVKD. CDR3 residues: CATGGMEGGRAGIEQFF. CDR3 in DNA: TGTGCCACCGGGGGGATGGAAGGCGGGAGGGCCGGTATTGAGCAGTTCTTC.

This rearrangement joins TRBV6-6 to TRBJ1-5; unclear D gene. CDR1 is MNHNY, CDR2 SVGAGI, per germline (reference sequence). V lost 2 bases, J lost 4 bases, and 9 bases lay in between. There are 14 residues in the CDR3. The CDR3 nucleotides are TGTGCCAGCAGTTACAGGGTTTGGAATCAGCCCCAGCATTTT. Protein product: CASSYRVWNQPQHF.

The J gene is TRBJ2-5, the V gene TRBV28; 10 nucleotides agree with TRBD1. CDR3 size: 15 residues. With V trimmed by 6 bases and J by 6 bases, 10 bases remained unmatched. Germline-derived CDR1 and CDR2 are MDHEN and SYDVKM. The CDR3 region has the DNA TGTGCCAGCAGCTACCCAGGACAGGGGGTGAAGACCCAGTACTTC. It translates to CASSYPGQGVKTQYF.

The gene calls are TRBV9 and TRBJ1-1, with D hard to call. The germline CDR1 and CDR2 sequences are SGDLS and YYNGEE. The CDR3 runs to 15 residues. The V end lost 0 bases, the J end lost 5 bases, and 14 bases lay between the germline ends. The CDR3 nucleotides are TGTGCCAGCAGCGTAGAGGGCCACCGCCGAACTGAAGCTTTCTTT. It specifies CASSVEGHRRTEAFF.

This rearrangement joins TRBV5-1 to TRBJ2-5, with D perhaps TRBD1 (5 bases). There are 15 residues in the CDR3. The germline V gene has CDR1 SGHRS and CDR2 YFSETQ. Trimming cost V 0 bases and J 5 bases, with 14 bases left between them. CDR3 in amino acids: CASSLEDSQAETQYF. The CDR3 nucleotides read TGCGCCAGCAGCTTGGAAGACAGTCAAGCGGAGACCCAGTACTTC.

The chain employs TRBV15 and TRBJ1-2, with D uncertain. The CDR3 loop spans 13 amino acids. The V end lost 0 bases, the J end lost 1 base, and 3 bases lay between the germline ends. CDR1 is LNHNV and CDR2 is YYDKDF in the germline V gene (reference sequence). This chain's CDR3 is CATSREVNYGYTF. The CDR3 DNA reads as TGTGCCACCAGCAGAGAGGTTAACTATGGCTACACCTTC. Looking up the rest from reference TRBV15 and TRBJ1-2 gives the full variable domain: DAMVIQNPRYQVTQFGKPVTLSCSQTLNHNVMYWYQQKSSQAPKLLFHYYDKDFNNEADTPDNFQSRRPNTSFCFLDIRSPGLGDTAMYLCATSREVNYGYTFGSGTRLTVV.

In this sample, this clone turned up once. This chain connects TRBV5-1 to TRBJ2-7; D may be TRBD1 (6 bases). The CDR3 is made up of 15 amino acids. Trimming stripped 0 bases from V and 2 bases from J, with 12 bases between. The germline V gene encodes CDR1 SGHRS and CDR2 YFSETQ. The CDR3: CASSLGGQPTYEQYF. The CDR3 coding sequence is TGCGCCAGCAGCTTGGGAGGACAGCCGACCTACGAGCAGTACTTC.